This TCR beta chain was captured by sequencing in a study of regulatory T cells in long-lasting Graves disease. Study outcomes and limitations: Sharing of public clonotypes was greater in persistent patients (roughly 2,900) than in new patients (around 1,000).

In building TCR beta libraries, iRepertoire HTBI primers were used together with Arm-PCR of CDR3 regions. In the original analysis: Analysis of the samples identified approximately 63 TRBV and roughly 13 TRBJ segments. Each CDR3 protein gets one entry after TCRdb re-called the multiplex PCR reads with MiXCR. TCRdb's processing, not the authors' own work, is the source of the V and J calls. This table has 250,000 to 300,000 distinct CDR3 sequences, 20% to 25% appearing once. Time point: persistent/refractory GD, antithyroid drugs over 5 years with positive TRAb. Scientists built the TCR library using RNA that was extracted from PBMCs. The CDR3 totals 14 residues. Trimming cost V 8 bases and J 4 bases; bases outside gene matches: 8. Germline CDR1 and CDR2: MNHNS and SASEGT. This clonotype has ten or more counts. Antigen specificity is unknown.

This receptor was obtained from a female donor with Graves disease. This rearrangement joins TRBV6-1 to TRBJ1-5, with TRBD1 identical over 7 bases. Specimen: peripheral blood mononuclear cells (PBMCs), collected when the disease was refractory, from a patient treated with antithyroid drugs. The CDR3 reads CASGPGRGNQPQHF. The CDR3 DNA sequence: TGTGCCAGCGGCCCGGGCAGGGGGAATCAGCCCCAGCATTTT.